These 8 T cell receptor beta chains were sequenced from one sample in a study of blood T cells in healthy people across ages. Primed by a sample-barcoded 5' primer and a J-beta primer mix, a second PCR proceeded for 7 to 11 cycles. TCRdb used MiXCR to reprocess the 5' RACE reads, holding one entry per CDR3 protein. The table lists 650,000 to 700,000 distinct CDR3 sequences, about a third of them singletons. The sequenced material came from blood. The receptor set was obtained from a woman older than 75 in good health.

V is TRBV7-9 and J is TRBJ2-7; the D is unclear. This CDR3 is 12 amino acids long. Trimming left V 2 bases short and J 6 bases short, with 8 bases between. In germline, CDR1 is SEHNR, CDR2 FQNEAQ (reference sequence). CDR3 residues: CASSLMGSEQYF. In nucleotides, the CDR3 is TGTGCCAGCAGCTTAATGGGTTCCGAGCAGTACTTC.

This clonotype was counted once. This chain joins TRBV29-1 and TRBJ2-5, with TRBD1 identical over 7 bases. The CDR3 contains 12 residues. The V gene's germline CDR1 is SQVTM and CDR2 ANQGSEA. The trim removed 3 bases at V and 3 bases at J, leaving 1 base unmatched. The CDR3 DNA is TGCAGCGTTGACCAGGGGGAAGAGACCCAGTACTTC. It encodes CSVDQGEETQYF.

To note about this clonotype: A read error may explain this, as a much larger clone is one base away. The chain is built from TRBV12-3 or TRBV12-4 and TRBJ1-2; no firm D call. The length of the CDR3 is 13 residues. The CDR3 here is CAGRLRGSHGYTF. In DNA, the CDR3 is TGTGCCGGCAGACTCAGAGGATCCCATGGCTACACCTTC.

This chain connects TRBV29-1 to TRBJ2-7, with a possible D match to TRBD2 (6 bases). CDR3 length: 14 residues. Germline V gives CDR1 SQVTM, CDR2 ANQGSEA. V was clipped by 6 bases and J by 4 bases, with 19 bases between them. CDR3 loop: CSVLQGRDSYEQYF. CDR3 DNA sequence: TGCAGCGTCCTGCAAGGGCGGGATTCGTACGAGCAGTACTTC.

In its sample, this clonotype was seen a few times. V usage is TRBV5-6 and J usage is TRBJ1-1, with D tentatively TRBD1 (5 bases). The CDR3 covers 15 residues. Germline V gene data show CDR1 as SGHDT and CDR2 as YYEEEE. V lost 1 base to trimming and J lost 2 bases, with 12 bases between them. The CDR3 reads CASSLNRQGNTEAFF. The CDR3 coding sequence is TGTGCCAGCAGCTTGAACAGGCAGGGTAACACTGAAGCTTTCTTT.

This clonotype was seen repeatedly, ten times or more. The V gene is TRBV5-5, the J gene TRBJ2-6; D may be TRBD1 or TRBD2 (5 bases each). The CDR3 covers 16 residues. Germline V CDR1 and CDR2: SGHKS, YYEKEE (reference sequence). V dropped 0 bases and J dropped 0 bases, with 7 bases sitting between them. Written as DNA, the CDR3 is TGTGCCAGCAGCTTGGTTGGGGGCTCTGGGGCCAACGTCCTGACTTTC. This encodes CASSLVGGSGANVLTF.

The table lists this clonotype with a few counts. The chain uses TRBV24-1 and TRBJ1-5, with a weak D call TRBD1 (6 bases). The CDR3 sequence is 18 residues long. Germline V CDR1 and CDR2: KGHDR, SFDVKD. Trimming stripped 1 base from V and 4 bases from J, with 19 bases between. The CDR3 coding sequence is TGTGCCACCAGTGATTTCTTTGGAGAGACAGGACATAATCAGCCCCAGCATTTT. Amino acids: CATSDFFGETGHNQPQHF.

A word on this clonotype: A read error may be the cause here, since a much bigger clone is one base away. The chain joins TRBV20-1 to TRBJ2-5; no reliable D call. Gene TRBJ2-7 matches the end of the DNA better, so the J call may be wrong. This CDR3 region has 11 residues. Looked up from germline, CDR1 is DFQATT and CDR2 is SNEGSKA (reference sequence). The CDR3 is CSASQEYEQYF. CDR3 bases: TGCAGTGCCTCCCAGGAATACGAGCAGTACTTC.